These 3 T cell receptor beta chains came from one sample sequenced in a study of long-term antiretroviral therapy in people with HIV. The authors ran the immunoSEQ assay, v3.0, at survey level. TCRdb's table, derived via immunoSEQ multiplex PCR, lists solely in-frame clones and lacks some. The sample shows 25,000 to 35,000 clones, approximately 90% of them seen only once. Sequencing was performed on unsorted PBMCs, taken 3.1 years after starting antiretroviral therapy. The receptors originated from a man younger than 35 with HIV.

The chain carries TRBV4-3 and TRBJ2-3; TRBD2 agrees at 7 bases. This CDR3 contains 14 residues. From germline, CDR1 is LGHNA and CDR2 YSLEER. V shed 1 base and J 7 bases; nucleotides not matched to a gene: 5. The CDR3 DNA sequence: TGCGCCAGCAGCCAAGGGCCCGGGGGGAATACGCAGTATTTT. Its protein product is CASSQGPGGNTQYF.

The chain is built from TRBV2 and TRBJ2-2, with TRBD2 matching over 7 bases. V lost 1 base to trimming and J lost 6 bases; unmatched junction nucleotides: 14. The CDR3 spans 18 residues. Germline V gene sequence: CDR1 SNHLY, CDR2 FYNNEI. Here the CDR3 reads CASSEDPPWTRVAGELFF. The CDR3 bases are TGTGCCAGCAGTGAAGATCCCCCATGGACTAGAGTAGCCGGGGAGCTGTTTTTT. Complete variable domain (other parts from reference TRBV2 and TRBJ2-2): EPEVTQTPSHQVTQMGQEVILRCVPISNHLYFYWYRQILGQKVEFLVSFYNNEISEKSEIFDDQFSVERPDGSNFTLKIRSTKLEDSAMYFCASSEDPPWTRVAGELFFGEGSRLTVL.

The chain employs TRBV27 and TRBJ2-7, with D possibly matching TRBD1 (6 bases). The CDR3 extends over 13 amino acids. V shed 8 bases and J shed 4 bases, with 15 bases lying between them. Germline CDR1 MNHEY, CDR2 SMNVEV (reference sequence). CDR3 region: CASGTQGGYEQYF. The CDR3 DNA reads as TGTGCCAGCGGTACACAGGGTGGGTACGAGCAGTACTTC.